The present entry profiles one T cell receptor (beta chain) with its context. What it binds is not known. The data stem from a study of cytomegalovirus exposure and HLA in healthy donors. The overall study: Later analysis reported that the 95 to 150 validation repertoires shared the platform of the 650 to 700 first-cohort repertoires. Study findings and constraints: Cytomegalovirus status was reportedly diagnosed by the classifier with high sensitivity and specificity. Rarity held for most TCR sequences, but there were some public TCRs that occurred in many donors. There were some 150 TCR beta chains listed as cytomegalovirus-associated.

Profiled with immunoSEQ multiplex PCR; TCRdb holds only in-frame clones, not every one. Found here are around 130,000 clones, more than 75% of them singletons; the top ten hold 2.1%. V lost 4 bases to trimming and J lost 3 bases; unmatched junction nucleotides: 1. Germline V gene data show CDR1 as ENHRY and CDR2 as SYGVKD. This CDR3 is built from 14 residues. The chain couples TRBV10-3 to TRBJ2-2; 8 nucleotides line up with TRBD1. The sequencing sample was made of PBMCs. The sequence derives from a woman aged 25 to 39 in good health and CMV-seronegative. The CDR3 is CAISVTGDTGELFF. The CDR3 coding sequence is TGTGCCATCAGTGTGACAGGGGACACCGGGGAGCTGTTTTTT.